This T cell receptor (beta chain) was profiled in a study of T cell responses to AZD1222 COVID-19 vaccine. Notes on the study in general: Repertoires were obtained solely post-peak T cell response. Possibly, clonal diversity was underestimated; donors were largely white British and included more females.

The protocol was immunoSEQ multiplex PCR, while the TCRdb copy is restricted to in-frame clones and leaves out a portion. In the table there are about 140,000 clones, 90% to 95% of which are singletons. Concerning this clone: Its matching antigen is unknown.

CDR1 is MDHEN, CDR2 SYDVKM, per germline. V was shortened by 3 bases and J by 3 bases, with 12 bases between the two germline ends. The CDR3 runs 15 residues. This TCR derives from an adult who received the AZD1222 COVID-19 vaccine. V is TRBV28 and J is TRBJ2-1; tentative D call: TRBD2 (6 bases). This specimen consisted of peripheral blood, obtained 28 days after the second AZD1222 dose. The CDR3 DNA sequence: TGTGCCAGCAGTTTGGGTGGGGGGAGCTACAATGAGCAGTTCTTC. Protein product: CASSLGGGSYNEQFF.